This TCR beta chain was observed in a study of beta chain features in type 1 diabetes. Study observations and caveats: Across patients, naive, central memory and Treg TCRB repertoires exhibited apparently greater similarity than was observed across healthy donors.

This clone was detected a few times. Its cognate antigen is unknown. Germline values: CDR1 SQVTM, CDR2 ANQGSEA. The CDR3 covers 14 residues. Trimming cost V 6 bases and J 6 bases; bases outside gene matches: 10. Expressed TCRB transcripts were sequenced because the entire RNA isolate underwent reverse transcription. The table came from immunoSEQ multiplex PCR; TCRdb's copy has only in-frame clones and leaves some out. The sample lists fewer than 200,000 clones; 13% were seen once. Sequencing was done on a sample of central memory CD4+ T cells from blood. The receptor's source is a woman aged 18-29 years in good health. The chain is built from TRBV29-1 and TRBJ2-1; 8 bases map to TRBD2. The CDR3 DNA sequence: TGCAGCGTCGCGTCCGGGACTAGAGGCAATGAGCAGTTCTTC. Encoded protein: CSVASGTRGNEQFF.